These 32 T cell receptor beta chains share one sample of origin, sequenced in a study of shared clonotypes between healthy human individuals. Clones were read by immunoSEQ multiplex PCR, and TCRdb kept only the in-frame ones, dropping some. The table has approximately 2,000,000 clones, around 93% seen once. It was CD45RO-negative cells, positively selected for CCR7, that made up naive CD8 cells, with terminally differentiated effector memory CD45RA+ cells excluded. The sample consisted of naive CD8+ T cells from PBMCs. These receptor sequences come from a man between 18 and 35 years old in good health. Some clones in this sample may be carry-over from other donors' samples.

The chain combines TRBV27 with TRBJ2-5; TRBD2 matches 14 bases. The V and J ends lost 2 bases and 2 bases, in that order; junction bases with no gene match: 1. Germline loops: CDR1 MNHEY, CDR2 SMNVEV (reference sequence). The CDR3 is made up of 16 amino acids. DNA of the CDR3: TGTGCCAGCAGTTTAGGGACTAGCGGGGGACAAGAGACCCAGTACTTC. Its translation: CASSLGTSGGQETQYF.

The V and J genes are TRBV4-3 and TRBJ2-7, with 15 bases that match TRBD2. This CDR3 comprises 19 residues. CDR1 is LGHNA and CDR2 is YSLEER in the germline V gene. V was pared by 3 bases and J by 7 bases, with 16 bases of the junction left unmatched. CDR3 bases: TGCGCCAGCAGCCAGGCTGGACAGGGTGAGGGACTAGCGGGAGGAGAGCAGTACTTC. Protein product: CASSQAGQGEGLAGGEQYF.

The genes are TRBV5-4 and TRBJ2-7, with TRBD2 identical over 12 bases. Trimming cost V 4 bases and J 1 base; bases outside gene matches: 9. The CDR3 length is 17 residues. The germline V gene encodes CDR1 SGHNT and CDR2 YYREEE (reference sequence). This CDR3 is CASSGRGLAGESYEQYF. The DNA for the CDR3 is TGTGCCAGCAGCGGCCGGGGACTAGCGGGTGAGTCCTACGAGCAGTACTTC.

This clone was counted a single time. This rearrangement joins TRBV27 to TRBJ2-5; 7 positions match TRBD1. Germline loops: CDR1 MNHEY, CDR2 SMNVEV (reference sequence). The ends lost 2 bases at V and 1 base at J; junction bases unmatched: 4. This CDR3 region has 15 residues. The CDR3 loop reads CASSLQGQPQETQYF. The CDR3 DNA follows: TGTGCCAGCAGTTTACAGGGACAGCCCCAAGAGACCCAGTACTTC.

This clone came up once. The gene calls are TRBV19 and TRBJ2-1; D is tentatively TRBD1 or TRBD2 (6 bases each). Germline loops: CDR1 LNHDA, CDR2 SQIVND (reference sequence). The CDR3 consists of 14 residues. The germline V and J ends were trimmed by 2 bases and 5 bases, with 10 bases remaining between them. The CDR3 spells CASSIKGGHNEQFF. The CDR3 region has the DNA TGTGCCAGTAGTATAAAGGGGGGCCACAATGAGCAGTTCTTC. Complete variable domain (other parts from reference TRBV19 and TRBJ2-1): DGGITQSPKYLFRKEGQNVTLSCEQNLNHDAMYWYRQDPGQGLRLIYYSQIVNDFQKGDIAEGYSVSREKKESFPLTVTSAQKNPTAFYLCASSIKGGHNEQFFGPGTRLTVL.

The chain combines TRBV19 with TRBJ2-7; 12 bases align to TRBD2. V lost 6 bases to trimming and J lost 9 bases; unmatched junction nucleotides: 18. From germline, CDR1 is LNHDA and CDR2 SQIVND (reference sequence). The CDR3 contains 17 residues. The CDR3 here is CASSLDLRLAGVSGQYF. CDR3 nucleotides: TGTGCCAGTAGCTTAGACCTTCGACTAGCGGGAGTGTCTGGGCAGTACTTC.

This chain links TRBV5-6 with TRBJ2-7; D assignment may be TRBD1 or TRBD2 (5 bases each). CDR1 is SGHDT, CDR2 YYEEEE, per germline. Trimming removed 7 bases from V and 1 base from J, with 18 bases in between. CDR3 size: 15 residues. This CDR3 is CASRGPPPESYEQYF. CDR3 nucleotide sequence: TGTGCCAGCCGGGGCCCTCCGCCCGAGTCCTACGAGCAGTACTTC.

The chain employs TRBV13 and TRBJ1-2; TRBD1 matches 7 bases. This CDR3 comprises 15 residues. Germline V gives CDR1 PRHDT, CDR2 FYEKMQ (reference sequence). Losses at the gene ends were 1 base for V and 4 bases for J; bases not matched to a gene: 6. CDR3 loop: CASSLARGGFYGYTF. Written as DNA, the CDR3 is TGTGCCAGCAGCTTAGCCAGGGGGGGATTCTATGGCTACACCTTC. Using reference TRBV13 and TRBJ1-2 for the parts outside the CDR3, the full variable domain is AAGVIQSPRHLIKEKRETATLKCYPIPRHDTVYWYQQGPGQDPQFLISFYEKMQSDKGSIPDRFSAQQFSDYHSELNMSSLELGDSALYFCASSLARGGFYGYTFGSGTRLTVV.

The rearrangement links TRBV30 to TRBJ2-2; 11 positions match TRBD1. In germline, CDR1 is GTSNPN, CDR2 SVGIG (reference sequence). The V segment lost 3 bases and the J segment 2 bases; nucleotides outside the gene matches: 8. The CDR3 is 17 amino acids. As DNA, the CDR3 is TGTGCCTGGAGAGAACCTGGGACAGGGGGTAACACCGGGGAGCTGTTTTTT. It translates to CAWREPGTGGNTGELFF.

With respect to this clone: The identical CDR3 is also encoded by other nucleotide sequences in the sample. V and J are TRBV28 and TRBJ2-5; 7 bases align to TRBD1. The CDR3 sequence is 14 residues long. The V gene's germline CDR1 is MDHEN and CDR2 SYDVKM. V was clipped by 6 bases and J by 2 bases; unmatched bases: 6. Here the CDR3 DNA reads TGTGCCAGCAGCCCCCCGGACAGGCAAGAGACCCAGTACTTC. Its translation is CASSPPDRQETQYF. The full variable domain, in which reference TRBV28 and TRBJ2-5 provide the parts outside the CDR3, is DVKVTQSSRYLVKRTGEKVFLECVQDMDHENMFWYRQDPGLGLRLIYFSYDVKMKEKGDIPEGYSVSREKKERFSLILESASTNQTSMYLCASSPPDRQETQYFGPGTRLLVL.

The CDR3 DNA sequence: TGCGCCACAAAACAGCCCCGGGCCTGGGAGTTCTTC. Translation gives CATKQPRAWEFF. The rearrangement links TRBV23-1 to TRBJ2-1; D unresolved. TRBV23-1 is assigned to the ORF class and has an uncertain function. CDR3 length equals 12 residues. Trimming removed 10 bases at V and 14 bases at J, with 21 bases between.

The V gene is TRBV7-6, the J gene TRBJ2-7; D is tentatively TRBD1 or TRBD2 (5 bases each). The V end was cut by 5 bases, the J end by 0 bases, with 17 bases between. CDR1 SGHVS and CDR2 FNYEAQ come from the germline V gene. The CDR3 is 16 amino acids. CDR3 coding DNA: TGTGCCAGCAGCCCATGGGACCGCTTGAGCTCCTACGAGCAGTACTTC. Protein product: CASSPWDRLSSYEQYF.

The V call is TRBV2, the J call TRBJ1-4, with 8 positions matching TRBD1. CDR3 length equals 17 residues. J lost 3 bases, V lost 5 bases, and 11 bases had no gene match. Per germline, CDR1 SNHLY and CDR2 FYNNEI. The CDR3 region is CASSYRGVPNANEKLFF. The CDR3 nucleotides are TGTGCCAGCAGTTACAGGGGGGTTCCAAACGCTAATGAAAAACTGTTTTTT.

This clone was seen more than once but under ten times. The chain carries TRBV4-1 and TRBJ1-1; D not certain. The CDR3 contains 15 residues. The V gene lost 4 bases and the J gene lost 1 base, with 13 bases spanning the gap. Germline V lookup: CDR1 MGHRA, CDR2 YSYEKL. The DNA of the CDR3 is TGCGCCAGCAGCCCGTACGGCAGCTCGAACACTGAAGCTTTCTTT. The encoded protein is CASSPYGSSNTEAFF.

The chain employs TRBV7-6 and TRBJ2-1, with 9 bases lining up with TRBD2. The J segment lost 10 bases and the V segment lost 1 base, leaving 8 bases of the junction unmatched. In germline, CDR1 is SGHVS, CDR2 FNYEAQ. The CDR3 totals 15 residues. The CDR3 loop is CASSLGASGASEQFF. The CDR3 nucleotides read TGTGCCAGCAGCTTAGGGGCTAGCGGGGCCTCGGAGCAGTTCTTC.

V is TRBV27 and J is TRBJ2-5; D is perhaps TRBD1 (6 bases). This CDR3 has 17 residues. Germline CDR1 and CDR2: MNHEY and SMNVEV (reference sequence). The V end was cut by 5 bases, the J end by 5 bases, with 24 bases between. Here the CDR3 DNA reads TGTGCCAGCAGTCCTCGGGACACAGACCCTCTGGCGGAGACCCAGTACTTC. It translates to CASSPRDTDPLAETQYF.

The V and J genes are TRBV6-1 and TRBJ2-5, with D hard to call. The germline V gene encodes CDR1 MNHNS and CDR2 SASEGT. V was cut by 2 bases and J by 0 bases, with 16 bases left in between. The CDR3 covers 17 residues. The CDR3 DNA reads TGTGCCAGCAGTGAATTGGGCCCACTACCCTACCAAGAGACCCAGTACTTC. Encoded protein: CASSELGPLPYQETQYF.

This clone was observed a few times. The genes are TRBV4-1 and TRBJ1-2; D is ambiguous. V was clipped by 1 base and J by 3 bases, with 15 bases between them. The germline V gene encodes CDR1 MGHRA and CDR2 YSYEKL. The CDR3 contains 16 residues. CDR3: CASSQVARRVDYGYTF. The CDR3 DNA sequence: TGCGCCAGCAGCCAAGTGGCTAGGCGGGTCGACTATGGCTACACCTTC.

The J gene is TRBJ2-1, the V gene TRBV18, with D unresolved. The CDR3 length is 15 residues. V was pared by 2 bases and J by 6 bases, with 14 bases between. In germline, CDR1 is KGHSH, CDR2 LQKENI. The CDR3 DNA reads as TGTGCCAGCTCACCAGTCCCAGGAGAGGTCAATGAGCAGTTCTTC. This codes for CASSPVPGEVNEQFF. The whole variable domain, filled in from reference TRBV18 and TRBJ2-1, reads NAGVMQNPRHLVRRRGQEARLRCSPMKGHSHVYWYRQLPEEGLKFMVYLQKENIIDESGMPKERFSAEFPKEGPSILRIQQVVRGDSAAYFCASSPVPGEVNEQFFGPGTRLTVL.

With regard to this clone: The same CDR3 can be traced to other DNA sequences in this sample. The rearrangement uses TRBV27 and TRBJ2-7; D unresolved. Germline V gene lookup returns CDR1 MNHEY and CDR2 SMNVEV (reference sequence). V shed 5 bases and J shed 0 bases, with 5 bases lying between them. There are 12 residues in the CDR3. In nucleotides, the CDR3 is TGTGCCAGCAGTCTCAGCTCCTACGAGCAGTACTTC. It codes for CASSLSSYEQYF.

The rearrangement joins TRBV7-8 to TRBJ2-1; 11 nucleotides align to TRBD2. Germline CDR1 SGHVS, CDR2 FQNEAQ. Losses at the gene ends were 2 bases for V and 0 bases for J; bases not matched to a gene: 3. This CDR3 is built from 17 residues. The CDR3 DNA follows: TGTGCCAGCAGCTTACTAGCGGGAGGCCTCTCCTACAATGAGCAGTTCTTC. This sequence encodes CASSLLAGGLSYNEQFF. Full variable domain (outside the CDR3, taken from reference TRBV7-8 and TRBJ2-1): GAGVSQSPRYKVAKRGQDVALRCDPISGHVSLFWYQQALGQGPEFLTYFQNEAQLDKSGLPSDRFFAERPEGSVSTLKIQRTQQEDSAVYLCASSLLAGGLSYNEQFFGPGTRLTVL.

This clone was seen more than once but under ten times. The gene calls are TRBV19 and TRBJ2-7; TRBD2 agrees at 11 bases. CDR1 LNHDA and CDR2 SQIVND come from the germline V gene (reference sequence). The CDR3 is 16 amino acids. V shed 1 base, J shed 3 bases, and the junction held 5 bases outside the gene matches. CDR3 residues: CASSIGLAGGLYEQYF. The CDR3 DNA reads TGTGCCAGTAGTATAGGTCTAGCGGGAGGCCTCTACGAGCAGTACTTC.

The chain employs TRBV30 and TRBJ2-2; D ambiguous. Germline CDR1 GTSNPN, CDR2 SVGIG (reference sequence). Trimming shortened V by 3 bases and J by 5 bases, and 13 bases separated the two germline ends. CDR3 size: 14 residues. Here the CDR3 reads CAWRTLPTTGELFF. The DNA for the CDR3 is TGTGCCTGGAGGACCCTCCCCACAACCGGGGAGCTGTTTTTT.

The chain employs TRBV27 and TRBJ2-7, with TRBD1 matching 7 bases. Germline CDR1 is MNHEY and CDR2 is SMNVEV (reference sequence). CDR3 length: 13 residues. V shed 6 bases and J 3 bases; nucleotides not matched to a gene: 5. This CDR3 reads CASSRDSDYEQYF. The CDR3 nucleotides are TGTGCCAGCAGCCGGGACAGCGACTACGAGCAGTACTTC.

The chain recombines TRBV11-2 with TRBJ2-1, with D tentatively TRBD2 (6 bases). The CDR3 extends over 18 amino acids. Germline lookup yields CDR1 SGHAT and CDR2 FQNNGV. V was trimmed by 2 bases and J by 8 bases, leaving 25 bases between them. The CDR3 DNA follows: TGTGCCAGCAGCTTATCCATCGAGGGACTGAGAAGACGGCATGAGCAGTTCTTC. The encoded protein is CASSLSIEGLRRRHEQFF.

This chain uses TRBV4-1 with TRBJ2-7, with a tentative D call TRBD1 (6 bases). V dropped 4 bases and J dropped 2 bases, with 18 bases sitting between them. Germline CDR1 MGHRA, CDR2 YSYEKL. The CDR3 has 16 amino acids. The CDR3 coding sequence is TGCGCCAGCAGCCCTCAGGTGGGACAAACAGCCTACGAGCAGTACTTC. Protein sequence: CASSPQVGQTAYEQYF.

This clone was counted a single time. The CDR3 spells CASSLGRTALGQYF. The CDR3 DNA reads as TGTGCCAGCAGCTTGGGTAGAACCGCTCTAGGGCAGTACTTC. The rearrangement links TRBV5-4 to TRBJ2-7; D is ambiguous. This CDR3 contains 14 residues. V shed 0 bases and J shed 9 bases, with 16 bases lying between them. Germline-derived CDR1 and CDR2 are SGHNT and YYREEE (reference sequence).

This clone was counted a single time. The V call is TRBV30, the J call TRBJ2-7, with 7 bases aligning to TRBD2. V lost 6 bases, J lost 0 bases, and 8 bases stayed unmatched. The CDR3 is 14 amino acids. In germline, CDR1 is GTSNPN, CDR2 SVGIG (reference sequence). CDR3 in DNA: TGTGCCTGCCTCCTGGGAGGGCGCTCCTACGAGCAGTACTTC. It specifies CACLLGGRSYEQYF.

The rearrangement joins TRBV10-1 to TRBJ2-3, with D hard to call. The CDR3 spans 16 residues. Germline CDR1 WNHNN, CDR2 SYGVQD (reference sequence). V lost 5 bases, J lost 2 bases, and 17 bases lay in between. In DNA form, the CDR3 reads TGCGCCAGCAGTAGTGGGCGACCGGCTTCCACAGATACGCAGTATTTT. It encodes CASSSGRPASTDTQYF.

This chain uses TRBV7-9 with TRBJ1-2; TRBD1 aligns across 7 bases. The CDR3 spans 14 residues. The V and J ends lost 5 bases and 3 bases, in that order; junction bases with no gene match: 6. Germline V gives CDR1 SEHNR, CDR2 FQNEAQ (reference sequence). As DNA, the CDR3 is TGTGCCAGCAGCCAAGGAGGGGGCGACTATGGCTACACCTTC. The encoded protein is CASSQGGGDYGYTF.

This clone has a single count. The chain employs TRBV7-8 and TRBJ2-1; 12 positions match TRBD1. The V gene end was trimmed by 4 bases and the J gene end by 3 bases; junction bases not matched to a gene: 10. CDR1 is SGHVS, CDR2 FQNEAQ, per germline. The CDR3 covers 18 residues. In DNA form, the CDR3 reads TGTGCCAGCAGCTCACCGGGACAGGGGGCCCTGAGCTACAATGAGCAGTTCTTC. It specifies CASSSPGQGALSYNEQFF.

V is TRBV15 and J is TRBJ2-7; D might be TRBD1 (5 bases). CDR3 length: 13 amino acids. V dropped 4 bases and J dropped 2 bases, with 9 bases sitting between them. Germline V CDR1 and CDR2: LNHNV, YYDKDF (reference sequence). In DNA form, the CDR3 reads TGTGCCACCAGCATGGACACACCCTACGAGCAGTACTTC. The encoded protein is CATSMDTPYEQYF.